The 28 T cell receptor beta chains listed next were all sequenced from one sample in a study of monozygotic twins with inflammatory bowel disease. From its re-call of the 5' RACE reads, TCRdb lists each CDR3 protein once, without DNA. The sample totals roughly 150,000 distinct CDR3 sequences. Sequenced material: blood. All receptors derive from a human donor with ulcerative colitis or Crohn's disease, or a healthy co-twin of an affected twin (not recorded which).

This sequence joins TRBV7-3 and TRBJ2-1; with no DNA, the TCRdb D assignment of TRBD2 cannot be verified. Germline V gene data show CDR1 as SGHTA and CDR2 as FQGTGA. CDR3 length: 13 amino acids. The CDR3 sequence: CASSFTGGGEQFF.

This chain uses TRBV5-1 with TRBJ2-4; TCRdb gives TRBD2 as the D gene, but with no DNA this cannot be confirmed. The CDR3 has 18 amino acids. Per the germline V gene, CDR1 is SGHRS and CDR2 is YFSETQ. The CDR3 spells CASSTGLADTGAKNIQYF.

The J gene is TRBJ2-7, the V gene TRBV27; the D call from TCRdb, TRBD1, cannot be confirmed without DNA. The germline gives CDR1 MNHEY, CDR2 SMNVEV (reference sequence). The CDR3 is made up of 14 amino acids. CDR3 region: CASSLGGLKWEQYF.

The rearrangement joins TRBV7-9 to TRBJ1-2; TCRdb outputs TRBD1, but without DNA this stays unchecked. Germline CDR1 reads SEHNR; CDR2 reads FQNEAQ (reference sequence). The CDR3 is made up of 15 amino acids. The chain's CDR3 is CASSLGGASNYGYTF. Based on the CDR3 plus reference TRBV7-9 and TRBJ1-2, the full variable domain is DTGVSQNPRHKITKRGQNVTFRCDPISEHNRLYWYRQTLGQGPEFLTYFQNEAQLEKSRLLSDRFSAERPKGSFSTLEIQRTEQGDSAMYLCASSLGGASNYGYTFGSGTRLTVV.

V usage is TRBV20-1 and J usage is TRBJ2-3; TCRdb calls TRBD1, which cannot be checked without DNA. Germline CDR1 reads DFQATT; CDR2 reads SNEGSKA (reference sequence). This CDR3 comprises 15 residues. The CDR3 region is CSARVNRGSTDTQYF.

J is TRBJ2-3 and V is TRBV7-2; absent DNA, TCRdb's TRBD1 call cannot be checked. The length of the CDR3 is 15 residues. Germline V gives CDR1 SGHTA, CDR2 FQGNSA. This chain's CDR3 is CASSLGFDRGHTQYF. Using reference TRBV7-2 and TRBJ2-3 for the parts outside the CDR3, the full variable domain is GAGVSQSPSNKVTEKGKDVELRCDPISGHTALYWYRQSLGQGLEFLIYFQGNSAPDKSGLPSDRFSAERTGGSVSTLTIQRTQQEDSAVYLCASSLGFDRGHTQYFGPGTRLTVL.

This chain uses TRBV6-1 with TRBJ2-1; TCRdb's D gene call, TRBD2, goes unchecked for lack of DNA. The germline CDR1 and CDR2 sequences are MNHNS and SASEGT. CDR3 length: 14 amino acids. CDR3 residues: CASSRRDSNNEQFF.

The gene calls are TRBV18 and TRBJ2-3; checking the TCRdb D call of TRBD2 is not possible without DNA. The CDR3 is 19 residues long. Germline V CDR1 and CDR2: KGHSH, LQKENI. CDR3: CASSPNSAIAGTGTDTQYF.

The V and J genes are TRBV29-1 and TRBJ1-1. Looked up from germline, CDR1 is SQVTM and CDR2 is ANQGSEA. The CDR3 covers 13 residues. This chain's CDR3 is CSVEKSQDTEAFF.

This CDR3 reads CASSPHVSDYEQYF. This rearrangement joins TRBV5-6 to TRBJ2-7. Germline CDR1 is SGHDT and CDR2 is YYEEEE. This CDR3 spans 14 amino acids.

The V and J genes are TRBV3-1 and TRBJ1-1. CDR1 is LGHDT, CDR2 YNNKEL, per germline (reference sequence). The CDR3 covers 12 residues. The CDR3 is CASSQERVGAFF.

This chain connects TRBV5-5 to TRBJ2-2. Germline lookup yields CDR1 SGHKS and CDR2 YYEKEE (reference sequence). The CDR3 is 14 residues long. The CDR3 protein is CASSLYASTGELFF.

V gene TRBV5-1 combines with J gene TRBJ2-5; the TRBD1 assignment by TCRdb is unverifiable without DNA. The CDR3 has 14 amino acids. The germline CDR1 and CDR2 sequences are SGHRS and YFSETQ. The CDR3 sequence: CASSLAQGRETQYF.

The rearrangement joins TRBV19 to TRBJ1-4; TCRdb outputs TRBD1, but without DNA this stays unchecked. Germline V gives CDR1 LNHDA, CDR2 SQIVND (reference sequence). The CDR3 extends over 14 amino acids. CDR3: CASSWTGTNEKLFF.

The chain uses TRBV20-1 and TRBJ1-4; TCRdb's D call, TRBD1, is unchecked because there is no DNA. Germline CDR1 is DFQATT and CDR2 is SNEGSKA (reference sequence). The CDR3 is 13 amino acids. This CDR3 is CSARVQGGEKLFF.

J is TRBJ2-3 and V is TRBV14. The CDR3 sequence is 13 residues long. Germline CDR1 reads SGHDN; CDR2 reads FVKESK. The CDR3 is CASSQDQGDTQYF.

The V gene is TRBV28, the J gene TRBJ2-7; TCRdb gives TRBD1 as the D gene, but with no DNA this cannot be confirmed. Germline CDR1 is MDHEN and CDR2 is SYDVKM. The CDR3 sequence is 13 residues long. CDR3 in amino acids: CASTPGRTYEQYF.

The gene calls are TRBV7-2 and TRBJ2-1; no DNA is available, so the TRBD2 call from TCRdb remains unchecked. The CDR3 is 14 amino acids. Germline V gives CDR1 SGHTA, CDR2 FQGNSA. The CDR3 loop reads CASNPIAAYNEQFF.

The chain couples TRBV28 to TRBJ1-2. The CDR3 has 16 residues. From germline, CDR1 is MDHEN and CDR2 SYDVKM. The chain's CDR3 is CASSLTGRDLNYGYTF.

The chain uses TRBV29-1 and TRBJ2-3; with no DNA, the TCRdb D assignment of TRBD2 cannot be verified. The V gene's germline CDR1 is SQVTM and CDR2 ANQGSEA. The CDR3 is made up of 15 amino acids. The CDR3 loop is CSVQTSGSYTDTQYF.

The rearrangement links TRBV7-9 to TRBJ2-2; TCRdb proposes TRBD1, but this gene call is untestable without DNA. Germline values: CDR1 SEHNR, CDR2 FQNEAQ (reference sequence). This CDR3 comprises 15 residues. The CDR3 is CASSLDTGDTGELFF. Supplemented by reference TRBV7-9 and TRBJ2-2, the full variable domain reads DTGVSQNPRHKITKRGQNVTFRCDPISEHNRLYWYRQTLGQGPEFLTYFQNEAQLEKSRLLSDRFSAERPKGSFSTLEIQRTEQGDSAMYLCASSLDTGDTGELFFGEGSRLTVL.

The chain carries TRBV29-1 and TRBJ2-2; TCRdb's D call of TRBD1 is untestable without DNA. The CDR3 is made up of 15 amino acids. Germline V CDR1 and CDR2: SQVTM, ANQGSEA. The CDR3 loop is CSVTPGTVNTGELFF.

The rearrangement uses TRBV4-1 and TRBJ1-5; TCRdb gives TRBD1 as the D gene, but with no DNA this cannot be confirmed. Germline loops: CDR1 MGHRA, CDR2 YSYEKL. This CDR3 comprises 16 residues. The CDR3 region is CASSQEGDRSFGPQHF.

The chain links TRBV19 to TRBJ1-2; TCRdb designates TRBD1, a call that cannot be tested without DNA. Germline assignment: CDR1 LNHDA and CDR2 SQIVND (reference sequence). The CDR3 is 15 amino acids. This CDR3 is CASSIDVWTRNGYTF. The whole variable domain, filled in from reference TRBV19 and TRBJ1-2, reads DGGITQSPKYLFRKEGQNVTLSCEQNLNHDAMYWYRQDPGQGLRLIYYSQIVNDFQKGDIAEGYSVSREKKESFPLTVTSAQKNPTAFYLCASSIDVWTRNGYTFGSGTRLTVV.

V usage is TRBV5-1 and J usage is TRBJ2-2. The CDR3 spans 17 residues. Looked up from germline, CDR1 is SGHRS and CDR2 is YFSETQ. CDR3: CASSLAGRSGITGELFF.

J is TRBJ2-2 and V is TRBV18. CDR3 size: 14 residues. Germline V gene lookup returns CDR1 KGHSH and CDR2 LQKENI. CDR3: CASSPLDGTGELFF.

The genes are TRBV7-2 and TRBJ1-2. CDR1 is SGHTA, CDR2 FQGNSA, per germline. The CDR3 totals 12 residues. This CDR3 reads CASSYDYYGYTF.

The chain is built from TRBV19 and TRBJ2-2; the D call from TCRdb, TRBD2, cannot be confirmed without DNA. CDR3 size: 13 residues. Germline CDR1 and CDR2: LNHDA and SQIVND (reference sequence). This chain's CDR3 is CASTGTSVGELFF.